A single sample gave rise to the 2 T cell receptor beta chains below, sequenced in a study of blood T cell repertoires in COVID-19. Libraries were prepared by immunoSEQ multiplex PCR; TCRdb keeps only in-frame clonotypes and omits some of them. The sample lists approximately 500,000 clones; around 89% were seen once. Sequences were obtained from PBMCs or T cells enriched from blood (not recorded which). These receptors were taken from a woman aged 35 to 49 who had recovered from COVID-19.

V is TRBV9 and J is TRBJ2-7; 11 nucleotides align to TRBD2. Per the germline V gene, CDR1 is SGDLS and CDR2 is YYNGEE. Trimming removed 0 bases from V and 6 bases from J; junction bases left unmatched: 5. This CDR3 contains 15 residues. The chain's CDR3 is CASSVELAGAREQYF. Written as DNA, the CDR3 is TGTGCCAGCAGCGTAGAACTAGCGGGAGCGCGCGAGCAGTACTTC.

V is TRBV9 and J is TRBJ2-1; D unresolved. This CDR3 comprises 13 residues. CDR1 is SGDLS, CDR2 YYNGEE, per germline. Trimming took off 0 bases at V and 9 bases at J, with 10 bases between the two ends. The CDR3: CASSVELLGEQFF. CDR3 sequence (DNA): TGTGCCAGCAGCGTAGAACTACTCGGTGAGCAGTTCTTC.